This record concerns one T cell receptor beta chain sequence. The sample belongs to a study of control samples from healthy donors and cancer patients. Here immunoSEQ multiplex PCR was the method, and the copy in TCRdb shows in-frame clones only, minus some. Of roughly 130,000 clones listed, about 88% are singletons. V lost 0 bases to trimming and J lost 2 bases; unmatched junction nucleotides: 7. Germline CDR1 is SGDLS and CDR2 is YYNGEE. This CDR3 is built from 17 residues. The clonotype originates from a man aged 50 or older in good health. The chain joins TRBV9 to TRBJ2-7; 11 bases fit TRBD1. Source material: blood. The CDR3 protein is CASSVGIGDRGAYEQYF. The CDR3 DNA is TGTGCCAGCAGCGTAGGTATCGGGGACAGGGGGGCCTACGAGCAGTACTTC.